A single sample is the source of the 11 T cell receptor beta chains below, sequenced in a study of cytomegalovirus exposure and HLA in healthy donors. 13 Jbeta primers and 60 Vbeta primers were used for the PCR. Clones were sequenced by immunoSEQ multiplex PCR, and TCRdb holds only the in-frame ones, with some missing. The sample lists some 180,000 clones, 77% occurring once. The sequenced sample was PBMCs. The receptor source for this set is a man aged 18 to 29 in good health and CMV-seronegative.

The chain is built from TRBV4-1 and TRBJ1-1; D call uncertain. V was cut by 0 bases and J by 4 bases, with 15 bases left in between. The CDR3 consists of 16 residues. Germline V lookup: CDR1 MGHRA, CDR2 YSYEKL. CDR3 in DNA: TGCGCCAGCAGCCAAGATTCGGGGTGGGGATCCACTGAAGCTTTCTTT. Translating it yields CASSQDSGWGSTEAFF.

This clone occurred once. This chain uses TRBV19 with TRBJ1-5; TRBD1 matches 10 bases. The junction had 13 bases not matched to a gene; V was cut back by 9 bases and J by 5 bases. Per the germline V gene, CDR1 is LNHDA and CDR2 is SQIVND (reference sequence). The CDR3 is made up of 16 amino acids. CDR3 amino acids: CASLRGMGTGDQPQHF. CDR3 bases: TGTGCCAGCCTCAGGGGTATGGGGACAGGGGATCAGCCCCAGCATTTT. The variable domain in full, completed from reference TRBV19 and TRBJ1-5, reads DGGITQSPKYLFRKEGQNVTLSCEQNLNHDAMYWYRQDPGQGLRLIYYSQIVNDFQKGDIAEGYSVSREKKESFPLTVTSAQKNPTAFYLCASLRGMGTGDQPQHFGDGTRLSIL.

V usage is TRBV5-4 and J usage is TRBJ2-3, with 11 nucleotides matching TRBD2. Germline loops: CDR1 SGHNT, CDR2 YYREEE (reference sequence). V lost 0 bases, J lost 0 bases, and 6 bases stayed unmatched. There are 18 residues in the CDR3. The CDR3 bases are TGTGCCAGCAGCTTGGCCCTGGGACTAGCGGCTAGCACAGATACGCAGTATTTT. Amino acids: CASSLALGLAASTDTQYF.

The V gene is TRBV18, the J gene TRBJ1-2, with D uncertain. Trimming left V 2 bases short and J 4 bases short, with 11 bases between. Per germline, CDR1 KGHSH and CDR2 LQKENI. This CDR3 comprises 14 residues. The CDR3 loop is CASSPILETYGYTF. CDR3 DNA: TGTGCCAGCTCACCAATCCTGGAGACCTATGGCTACACCTTC.

This chain uses TRBV7-9 with TRBJ1-1; maybe TRBD1 (5 bases). Germline lookup yields CDR1 SEHNR and CDR2 FQNEAQ (reference sequence). The CDR3 length is 13 residues. Trimming pared 6 bases from V and 8 bases from J, leaving 16 bases between. CDR3 region: CASRSDSLLEAFF. The CDR3, as DNA: TGTGCCAGCAGATCCGACAGTTTACTAGAAGCTTTCTTT.

This clone has just one count. The chain uses TRBV4-3 and TRBJ2-1; 8 nucleotides align to TRBD1. This CDR3 has 17 residues. Germline trimming cut 0 bases from V and 8 bases from J; bases unmatched to any gene: 12. Germline CDR1 and CDR2: LGHNA and YSLEER. In DNA, the CDR3 is TGCGCCAGCAGCCAAGATCTTGGCAGGGGGCATGGGGATGAGCAGTTCTTC. This encodes CASSQDLGRGHGDEQFF.

The J gene is TRBJ2-1, the V gene TRBV15; weak D call: TRBD1 (5 bases). Germline V gives CDR1 LNHNV, CDR2 YYDKDF (reference sequence). V lost 0 bases, J lost 6 bases, and 9 bases lay in between. The CDR3 is 14 residues long. CDR3 sequence reads: CATSRDLQGNEQFF. CDR3 nucleotides: TGTGCCACCAGCAGAGACCTTCAGGGCAATGAGCAGTTCTTC.

This clone was counted only a few times. The genes are TRBV5-4 and TRBJ2-7; 7 positions match TRBD1. This CDR3 is built from 16 residues. With V trimmed by 3 bases and J by 3 bases, 12 bases remained unmatched. CDR1 SGHNT and CDR2 YYREEE come from the germline V gene (reference sequence). The chain's CDR3 is CASSSEPVTGIYEQYF. CDR3 DNA: TGTGCCAGCAGCTCGGAGCCCGTGACAGGGATCTACGAGCAGTACTTC. The whole variable domain, filled in from reference TRBV5-4 and TRBJ2-7, reads ETGVTQSPTHLIKTRGQQVTLRCSSQSGHNTVSWYQQALGQGPQFIFQYYREEENGRGNFPPRFSGLQFPNYSSELNVNALELDDSALYLCASSSEPVTGIYEQYFGPGTRLTVT.

The gene calls are TRBV19 and TRBJ2-7, with D maybe TRBD1 (6 bases). The CDR3 runs 13 residues. Germline V gene data show CDR1 as LNHDA and CDR2 as SQIVND (reference sequence). V was shortened by 5 bases and J by 2 bases, with 10 bases between the two germline ends. This CDR3 reads CASSRTAPYEQYF. As DNA, the CDR3 is TGTGCCAGTAGTCGGACAGCTCCCTACGAGCAGTACTTC.

The rearrangement links TRBV19 to TRBJ1-6; 8 bases line up with TRBD1. Germline CDR1 LNHDA, CDR2 SQIVND (reference sequence). The CDR3 spans 15 residues. Unmatched junction bases numbered 4, after V lost 2 bases and J lost 7 bases. Here the CDR3 reads CASSILGTGNSPLHF. CDR3 nucleotides: TGTGCCAGTAGTATACTTGGGACAGGCAATTCACCCCTCCACTTT. The variable domain in full, completed from reference TRBV19 and TRBJ1-6, reads DGGITQSPKYLFRKEGQNVTLSCEQNLNHDAMYWYRQDPGQGLRLIYYSQIVNDFQKGDIAEGYSVSREKKESFPLTVTSAQKNPTAFYLCASSILGTGNSPLHFGNGTRLTVT.

The chain combines TRBV10-3 with TRBJ1-1; 7 bases match TRBD1. The V segment lost 3 bases and the J segment 4 bases; nucleotides outside the gene matches: 8. Germline V gene sequence: CDR1 ENHRY, CDR2 SYGVKD. This CDR3 comprises 15 residues. In DNA, the CDR3 is TGTGCCATCAGTGATGTAAAAGGGACAGTCACTGAAGCTTTCTTT. This codes for CAISDVKGTVTEAFF.